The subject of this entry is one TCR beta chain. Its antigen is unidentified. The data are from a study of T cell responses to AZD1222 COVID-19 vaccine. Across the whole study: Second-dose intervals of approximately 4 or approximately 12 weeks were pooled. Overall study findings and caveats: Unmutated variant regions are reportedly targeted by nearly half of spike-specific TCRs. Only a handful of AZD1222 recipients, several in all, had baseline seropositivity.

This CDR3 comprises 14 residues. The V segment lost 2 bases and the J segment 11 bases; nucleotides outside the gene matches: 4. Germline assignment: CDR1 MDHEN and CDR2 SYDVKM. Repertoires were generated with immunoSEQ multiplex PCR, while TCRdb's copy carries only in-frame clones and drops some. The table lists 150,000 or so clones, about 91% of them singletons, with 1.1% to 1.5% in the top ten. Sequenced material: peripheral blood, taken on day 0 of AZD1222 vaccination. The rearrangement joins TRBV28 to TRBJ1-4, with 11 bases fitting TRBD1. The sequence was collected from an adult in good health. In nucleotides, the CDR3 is TGTGCCAGCAGTTTAGGGGGACAGGGGGAGAAACTGTTTTTT. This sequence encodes CASSLGGQGEKLFF. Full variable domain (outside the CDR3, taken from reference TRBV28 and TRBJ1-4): DVKVTQSSRYLVKRTGEKVFLECVQDMDHENMFWYRQDPGLGLRLIYFSYDVKMKEKGDIPEGYSVSREKKERFSLILESASTNQTSMYLCASSLGGQGEKLFFGSGTQLSVL.